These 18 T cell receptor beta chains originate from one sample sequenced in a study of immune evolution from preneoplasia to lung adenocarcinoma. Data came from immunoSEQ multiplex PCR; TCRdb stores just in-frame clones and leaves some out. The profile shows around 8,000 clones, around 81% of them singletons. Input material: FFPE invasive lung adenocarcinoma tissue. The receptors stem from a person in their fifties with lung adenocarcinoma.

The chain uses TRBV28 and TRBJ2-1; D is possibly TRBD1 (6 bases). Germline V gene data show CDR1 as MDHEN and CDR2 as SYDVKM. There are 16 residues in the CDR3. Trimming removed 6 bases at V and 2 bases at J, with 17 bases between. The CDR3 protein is CASRASTGLAYNEQFF. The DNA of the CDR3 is TGTGCCAGCAGAGCCTCTACAGGGCTCGCCTACAATGAGCAGTTCTTC.

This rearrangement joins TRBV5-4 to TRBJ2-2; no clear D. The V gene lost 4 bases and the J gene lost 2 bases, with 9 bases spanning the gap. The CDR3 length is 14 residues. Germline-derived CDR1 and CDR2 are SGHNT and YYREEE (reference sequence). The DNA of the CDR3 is TGTGCCAGCAGCCTTATAGGCAACACCGGGGAGCTGTTTTTT. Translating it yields CASSLIGNTGELFF.

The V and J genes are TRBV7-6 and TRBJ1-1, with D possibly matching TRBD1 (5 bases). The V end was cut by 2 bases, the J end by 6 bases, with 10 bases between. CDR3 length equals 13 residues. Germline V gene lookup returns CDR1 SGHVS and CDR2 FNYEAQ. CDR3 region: CASSLQGFSEAFF. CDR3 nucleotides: TGTGCCAGCAGCTTACAGGGTTTTTCTGAAGCTTTCTTT.

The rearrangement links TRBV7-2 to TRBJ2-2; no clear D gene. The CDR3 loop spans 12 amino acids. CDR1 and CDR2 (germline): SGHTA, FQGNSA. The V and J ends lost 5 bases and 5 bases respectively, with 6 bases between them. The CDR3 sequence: CASSLGTGELFF. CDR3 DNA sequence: TGTGCCAGCAGCCTTGGGACCGGGGAGCTGTTTTTT.

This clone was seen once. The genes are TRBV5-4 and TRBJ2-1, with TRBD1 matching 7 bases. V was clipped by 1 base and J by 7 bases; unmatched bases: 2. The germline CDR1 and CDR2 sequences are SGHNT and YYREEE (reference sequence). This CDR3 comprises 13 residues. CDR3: CASSLTGVNEQFF. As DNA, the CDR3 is TGTGCCAGCAGCTTGACAGGGGTGAATGAGCAGTTCTTC.

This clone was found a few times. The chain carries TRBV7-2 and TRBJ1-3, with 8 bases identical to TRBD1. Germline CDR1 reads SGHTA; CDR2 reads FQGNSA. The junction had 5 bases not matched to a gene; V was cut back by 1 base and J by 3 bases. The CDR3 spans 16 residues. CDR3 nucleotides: TGTGCCAGCAGCTTAGGGACAGGGAGGATTGGAAACACCATATATTTT. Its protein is CASSLGTGRIGNTIYF.

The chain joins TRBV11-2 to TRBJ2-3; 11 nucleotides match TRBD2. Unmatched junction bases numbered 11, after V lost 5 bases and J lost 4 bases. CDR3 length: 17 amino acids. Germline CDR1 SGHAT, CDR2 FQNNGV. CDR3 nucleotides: TGTGCCAGCAGCCCTCTAGTCCTAGCGGGAGGTCCAGATACGCAGTATTTT. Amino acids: CASSPLVLAGGPDTQYF.

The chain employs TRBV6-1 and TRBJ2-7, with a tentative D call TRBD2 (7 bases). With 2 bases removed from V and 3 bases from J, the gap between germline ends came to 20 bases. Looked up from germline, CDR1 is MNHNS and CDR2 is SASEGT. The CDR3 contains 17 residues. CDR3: CASSEPEQGGSYYEQYF. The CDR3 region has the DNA TGTGCCAGCAGTGAACCGGAACAGGGAGGGTCCTACTACGAGCAGTACTTC.

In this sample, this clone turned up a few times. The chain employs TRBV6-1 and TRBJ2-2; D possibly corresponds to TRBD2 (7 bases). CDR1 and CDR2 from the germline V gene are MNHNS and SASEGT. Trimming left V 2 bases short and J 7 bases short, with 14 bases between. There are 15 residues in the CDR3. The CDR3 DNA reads TGTGCCAGCAGTGAATGGGGGGGCTCAGGCGGGGAGCTGTTTTTT. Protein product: CASSEWGGSGGELFF.

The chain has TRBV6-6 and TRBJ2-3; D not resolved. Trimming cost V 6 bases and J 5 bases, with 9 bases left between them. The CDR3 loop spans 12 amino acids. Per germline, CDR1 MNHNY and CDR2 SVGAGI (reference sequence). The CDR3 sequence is CASSQAEDTQYF. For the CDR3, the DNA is TGTGCCAGCAGCCAGGCCGAAGATACGCAGTATTTT.

Here the CDR3 DNA reads TGTGCCAGCTCACAGGGGGCTGGCAATCAGCCCCAGCATTTT. It translates to CASSQGAGNQPQHF. The chain recombines TRBV18 with TRBJ1-5; 7 nucleotides align to TRBD1. The CDR3 loop spans 14 amino acids. The germline gives CDR1 KGHSH, CDR2 LQKENI. The V segment lost 4 bases and the J segment 2 bases; nucleotides outside the gene matches: 2.

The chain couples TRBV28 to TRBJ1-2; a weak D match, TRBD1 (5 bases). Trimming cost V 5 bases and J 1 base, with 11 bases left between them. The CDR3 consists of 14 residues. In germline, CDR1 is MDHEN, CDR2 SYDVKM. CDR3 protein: CASSPGRDNYGYTF. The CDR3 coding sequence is TGTGCCAGCAGTCCGGGACGGGATAACTATGGCTACACCTTC.

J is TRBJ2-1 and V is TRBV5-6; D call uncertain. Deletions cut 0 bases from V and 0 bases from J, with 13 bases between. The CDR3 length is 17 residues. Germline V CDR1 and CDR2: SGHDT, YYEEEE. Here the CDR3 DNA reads TGTGCCAGCAGCTTGGCCGGCCATCCCAGCTCCTACAATGAGCAGTTCTTC. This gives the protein CASSLAGHPSSYNEQFF.

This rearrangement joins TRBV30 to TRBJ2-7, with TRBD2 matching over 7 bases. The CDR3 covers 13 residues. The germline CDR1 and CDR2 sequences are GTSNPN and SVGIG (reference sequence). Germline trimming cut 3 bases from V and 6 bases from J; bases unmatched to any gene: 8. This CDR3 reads CAWSIAGVSEQYF. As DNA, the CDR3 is TGTGCCTGGAGCATCGCGGGAGTATCCGAGCAGTACTTC.

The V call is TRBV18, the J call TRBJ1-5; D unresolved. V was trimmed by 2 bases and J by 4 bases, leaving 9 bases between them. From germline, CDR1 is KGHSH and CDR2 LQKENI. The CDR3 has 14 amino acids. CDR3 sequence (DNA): TGTGCCAGCTCACCAGGGGTGGGGAATCAGCCCCAGCATTTT. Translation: CASSPGVGNQPQHF.

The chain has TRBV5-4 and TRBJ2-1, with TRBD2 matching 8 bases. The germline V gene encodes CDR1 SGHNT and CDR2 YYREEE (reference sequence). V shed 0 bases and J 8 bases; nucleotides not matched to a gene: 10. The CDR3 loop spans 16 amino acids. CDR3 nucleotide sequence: TGTGCCAGCAGCTTGGTTCTGAGCGGGAGTACGGATGAGCAGTTCTTC. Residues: CASSLVLSGSTDEQFF.

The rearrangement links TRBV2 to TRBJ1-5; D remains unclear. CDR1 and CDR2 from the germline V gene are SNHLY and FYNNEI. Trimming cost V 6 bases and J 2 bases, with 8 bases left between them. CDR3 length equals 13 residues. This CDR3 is CASRGQGNQPQHF. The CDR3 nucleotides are TGTGCCAGCAGAGGGCAGGGCAATCAGCCCCAGCATTTT.

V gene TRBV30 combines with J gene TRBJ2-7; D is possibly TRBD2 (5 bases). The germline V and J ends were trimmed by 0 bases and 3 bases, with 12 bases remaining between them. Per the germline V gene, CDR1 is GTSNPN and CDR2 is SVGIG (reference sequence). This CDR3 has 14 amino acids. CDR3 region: CAWSVRGQGYEQYF. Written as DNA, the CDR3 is TGTGCCTGGAGTGTGAGAGGGCAAGGCTACGAGCAGTACTTC. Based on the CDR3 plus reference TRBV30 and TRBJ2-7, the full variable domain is SQTIHQWPATLVQPVGSPLSLECTVEGTSNPNLYWYRQAAGRGLQLLFYSVGIGQISSEVPQNLSASRPQDRQFILSSKKLLLSDSGFYLCAWSVRGQGYEQYFGPGTRLTVT.